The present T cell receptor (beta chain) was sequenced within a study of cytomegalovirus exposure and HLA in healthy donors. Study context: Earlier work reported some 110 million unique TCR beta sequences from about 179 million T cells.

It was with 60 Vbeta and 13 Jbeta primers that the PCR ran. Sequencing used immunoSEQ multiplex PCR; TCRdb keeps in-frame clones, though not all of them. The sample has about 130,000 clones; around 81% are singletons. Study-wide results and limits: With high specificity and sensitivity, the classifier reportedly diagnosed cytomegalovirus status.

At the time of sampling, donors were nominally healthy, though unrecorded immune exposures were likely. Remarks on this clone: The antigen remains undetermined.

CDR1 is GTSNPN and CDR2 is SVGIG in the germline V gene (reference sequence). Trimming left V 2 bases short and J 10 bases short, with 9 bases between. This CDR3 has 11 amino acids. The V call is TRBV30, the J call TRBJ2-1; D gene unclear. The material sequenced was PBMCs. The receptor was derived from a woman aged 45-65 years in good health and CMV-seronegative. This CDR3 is CAWSHGLEQFF. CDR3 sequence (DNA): TGTGCCTGGAGTCACGGTCTCGAGCAGTTCTTC.